This T cell receptor (beta chain) is drawn from a study of T-cell reconstitution after alpha-beta-depleted transplantation in children. Overall study results and limits: In patients about two months after transplant, alpha-beta T cells reportedly arose from several hundred expanded graft clones. One year post-transplant, T-cell counts and diversity were largely derived from T cells produced anew. Some patients owed their high day-60 TCRbeta diversity to surviving recipient T cells and thymic progenitors.

Unique molecular identifiers were used to barcode this TCRbeta library. TCRdb processed the PCR reads anew with MiXCR; each CDR3 protein has one entry. The sample lists around 450,000 distinct CDR3 sequences; roughly 15% were seen once. Germline V gene lookup returns CDR1 ENHRY and CDR2 SYGVKD. This CDR3 is built from 12 residues. The table lists this clonotype with a few counts. The antigen is unknown. Germline and junction disagree at one end, which may indicate a read error. The chain links TRBV10-3 to TRBJ1-5; D perhaps matches TRBD1 (5 bases). The source of this sequence is a boy under three years old who had a stem cell transplant for Wiskott-Aldrich syndrome, so the T cells may come from the graft donor. The sequenced sample was PBMCs, mostly from graft donor cells, obtained 360 days after TCRalphabeta/CD19-depleted stem cell transplant. CDR3 DNA: TGTGCCATCGGTGACAGTGTTTTCACCCAGCATTTT. It yields the protein CAIGDSVFTQHF.